The rows below give T cell receptor beta chains drawn from one sample of a study of shared clonotypes between healthy human individuals. TCRdb's table, derived via immunoSEQ multiplex PCR, lists solely in-frame clones and lacks some. The table lists 1.5 million to 2.5 million clones, just under 95% of them singletons, with 0.95% to 1.5% in the top ten. The sample was naive CD8+ T cells sorted from blood. Receptors were obtained from a man younger than 35 in good health. The CDR3 runs from the conserved cysteine through the conserved F or W. The D gene is left open where the match is weak. The listing skips clone size in some rows; elsewhere it reads once, few, many or a size class.

TRBV7-9	TRBJ2-5	.	.	TGTGCCAGCAGCCAGTCCGACCAAGAGACCCAGTACTTC	CASSQSDQETQYF
TRBV27	TRBJ2-7	.	TRBD1	TGTGCCAGCAGCAGGGGGTATTCCTACGAGCAGTACTTC	CASSRGYSYEQYF
TRBV5-4	TRBJ2-3	.	TRBD2	TGTGCCAGCAGCGATCTAGCGGAGATGGCGCAGTATTTT	CASSDLAEMAQYF
TRBV30	TRBJ2-7	once	.	TGTGCCTGGAGCCCGCCAGGGAGCTCCTACGAGCAGTACTTC	CAWSPPGSSYEQYF
TRBV5-6	TRBJ2-7	.	.	TGTGCCAGCAGCTTGGGGACGCTCTACGAGCAGTACTTC	CASSLGTLYEQYF
TRBV7-7	TRBJ1-1	.	.	TGTGCTAGCAGCTTAGATGGGGACACTGAAGCTTTCTTT	CASSLDGDTEAFF
TRBV4-3	TRBJ1-1	.	.	TGCGCCAGCAGCCGAACAACTGAAGCTTTCTTT	CASSRTTEAFF
TRBV27	TRBJ2-3	.	TRBD2	TGTGCCAGCAGTTACGGCGGGGGGGCCGTAGATACGCAGTATTTT	CASSYGGGAVDTQYF
TRBV14	TRBJ2-4	once	.	TGTGCCAGCAGCCTTGGGATGACATTAAACATTCAGTACTTC	CASSLGMTLNIQYF
TRBV27	TRBJ2-1	.	.	TGTGCCAGCAGTTTATCGGGACCCCTCTCCTACAATGAGCAGTTCTTC	CASSLSGPLSYNEQFF
TRBV2	TRBJ1-2	.	.	TGTGCCAGCAGTGGCTTTGTACAGGGATCTAACTATGGCTACACCTTC	CASSGFVQGSNYGYTF
TRBV27	TRBJ1-2	.	.	TGTGCCAGCAGTCAAATTTCAGGGGACTATGGCTACACCTTC	CASSQISGDYGYTF
TRBV15	TRBJ2-3	.	.	TGTGCCACCAGTGACGGGAGTGTGGTAGGGGATACGCAGTATTTT	CATSDGSVVGDTQYF
TRBV6-5	TRBJ1-1	.	.	TGTGCCAGCAGTTCCCAGGTGAACACTGAAGCTTTCTTT	CASSSQVNTEAFF
TRBV28	TRBJ1-5	few	.	TGTGCCAGCAGTTTACGGGGAGCTCAAGTGAATCAGCCCCAGCATTTT	CASSLRGAQVNQPQHF
TRBV4-3	TRBJ2-7	once	.	TGCGCCAGCAGCCCGGGGGACAGTCGCTACGAGCAGTACTTC	CASSPGDSRYEQYF
TRBV27	TRBJ1-2	.	.	TGTGCCAGCAGTTTATATCGTGGGGAGGGGAACTATGGCTACACCTTC	CASSLYRGEGNYGYTF
TRBV9	TRBJ2-7	.	.	TGTGCCAGCAGCTTATATTCGGGCTACGAGCAGTACTTC	CASSLYSGYEQYF
TRBV5-8	TRBJ1-5	.	TRBD1	TGTGCCAGCAGCTTGAGACAGGGGGTGGCCGGGCTCGGGCCCCAGCATTTT	CASSLRQGVAGLGPQHF
TRBV28	TRBJ1-6	.	.	TGTGCCAGCAGTTTATCAGGGATGGATTCACCCCTCCACTTT	CASSLSGMDSPLHF
TRBV10-1	TRBJ2-7	.	.	TGCGCCAGCAGTGCCGGGTCCTACGAGCAGTACTTC	CASSAGSYEQYF
TRBV10-3	TRBJ2-7	once	.	TGTGCCATCAGTGAGACAGGGAGCTCCTACGAGCAGTACTTC	CAISETGSSYEQYF
TRBV2	TRBJ2-3	.	TRBD2	TGTGCCAGCAGTGAAGGGAGCGGGGGACACACAGATACGCAGTATTTT	CASSEGSGGHTDTQYF
TRBV2	TRBJ2-2	.	.	TGTGCCAGCAGGGTGGGTGGCTACACCGGGGAGCTGTTTTTT	CASRVGGYTGELFF
TRBV11-1	TRBJ2-7	.	.	TGTGCCAGCAGCTTAGGGGTCGGCGAGCAGTACTTC	CASSLGVGEQYF
TRBV28	TRBJ2-5	.	.	TGTGCCAGCAGTCCGCCACTGAACCCGGCCCAGTACTTC	CASSPPLNPAQYF
TRBV5-4	TRBJ1-1	.	TRBD1	TGTGCCAGCAGCTCCCAGGGGGGTTGGACTGAAGCTTTCTTT	CASSSQGGWTEAFF
TRBV7-9	TRBJ2-3	.	TRBD2	TGTGCCAGCAGCTTAACTAGCGGGGGTCCTACTAGCACAGATACGCAGTATTTT	CASSLTSGGPTSTDTQYF
TRBV7-2	TRBJ1-1	.	.	TGTGCCAGCAGCTTAAGTTCGGGTATGGGGAACACTGAAGCTTTCTTT	CASSLSSGMGNTEAFF
TRBV14	TRBJ2-7	.	.	TGTGCCAGCAGCCAAGATCCACCGAGGGGAGCGGCTTACGAGCAGTACTTC	CASSQDPPRGAAYEQYF
TRBV7-9	TRBJ2-3	.	.	TGTGCCAGCAGCTTACCGGAGTGGGCCGACGGGGGACCCACAGATACGCAGTATTTT	CASSLPEWADGGPTDTQYF
TRBV10-2	TRBJ1-1	.	.	TGCGCCACGACGCCAGCGAACACTGAAGCTTTCTTT	CATTPANTEAFF
TRBV13	TRBJ1-6	.	TRBD1	TGTGCCAGCAGCCCATCCCAGGGGGCCTATAATTCACCCCTCCACTTT	CASSPSQGAYNSPLHF
TRBV9	TRBJ2-3	few	TRBD2	TGTGCCAGCAGCATTAGCGGGGGGGCAGATACGCAGTATTTT	CASSISGGADTQYF
TRBV6-1	TRBJ1-5	.	.	TGTGCCAGCAGGACCCGGGACTCATGGCAGCCCCAGCATTTT	CASRTRDSWQPQHF
TRBV6-1	TRBJ2-7	.	TRBD1	TGTGCCAGCAGTGTTGGACAGGGGAACCCCTCCTACGAGCAGTACTTC	CASSVGQGNPSYEQYF
TRBV27	TRBJ1-1	.	.	TGTGCCAGCAGTCCCATCGGGGGGAGCACTGAAGCTTTCTTT	CASSPIGGSTEAFF
TRBV7-9	TRBJ1-2	.	.	TGTGCCAGCAGCTTCGACCCGAACTATGGCTACACCTTC	CASSFDPNYGYTF
TRBV2	TRBJ1-5	once	TRBD1	TGTGCCAGCAGGTCCACAGGGGGAGGCAATCAGCCCCAGCATTTT	CASRSTGGGNQPQHF
TRBV7-2	TRBJ2-1	.	TRBD2	TGTGCCAGCAGCTCCACTTTAGCGGGGGCCCTTTACAATGAGCAGTTCTTC	CASSSTLAGALYNEQFF
TRBV2	TRBJ2-7	.	.	TGTGCCAGCACCAGAAGCCAGGGTGTCCCCTACGAGCAGTACTTC	CASTRSQGVPYEQYF
TRBV27	TRBJ2-1	.	.	TGTGCCAGCAGTCCCAGGGCAGGGGAGGGTGAGCAGTTCTTC	CASSPRAGEGEQFF
TRBV19	TRBJ1-4	.	.	TGTACCGGGCAAACGGATGAAAAACTGTTTTTT	CTGQTDEKLFF
TRBV6-6	TRBJ2-7	.	TRBD1	TGTGCCAGCACGGGCGAGGGGGCCTTGAACGAGCAGTACTTC	CASTGEGALNEQYF
TRBV4-1	TRBJ2-7	.	TRBD1	TGCGCCAGCAGCCCTCGACAGGGCTACGAGCAGTACTTC	CASSPRQGYEQYF
TRBV14	TRBJ2-6	.	.	TGTGCCAGCAGCCCGACGGGGCAGGGCATTACCTTATCTGGGGCCAACGTCCTGACTTTC	CASSPTGQGITLSGANVLTF
TRBV19	TRBJ1-5	.	.	TGTGCCACCGGGGAGGGGCCCTTTGATCAGCCCCAGCATTTT	CATGEGPFDQPQHF
TRBV21-1	TRBJ1-1	.	.	TGTGCCAGCAGTCCCGGCTCGGGGGGCTGGGGCACTGAAGCTTTCTTT	CASSPGSGGWGTEAFF